This T cell receptor (beta chain) is drawn from a study of PD-1 blockade in mismatch repair-deficient tumors. This table comes from immunoSEQ multiplex PCR, and its TCRdb copy is limited to in-frame clones, with some not included. The data show tens of thousands of clones, almost 85% seen once. This CDR3 comprises 17 residues. Trimming removed 5 bases from V and 3 bases from J, with 23 bases in between. Per the germline V gene, CDR1 is MGHDK and CDR2 is SYGVNS. Three pembrolizumab responders had their TCRs sequenced. The sequence was obtained from an adult with mismatch repair-deficient cancer. The rearrangement joins TRBV25-1 to TRBJ2-7, with TRBD1 as a possible D gene (7 bases). Here the sequenced sample was peripheral blood, taken 2 weeks after starting pembrolizumab. CDR3 sequence reads: CASSITYVQGTGYEQYF. Here the CDR3 DNA reads TGTGCCAGCAGTATCACTTATGTACAGGGGACTGGCTACGAGCAGTACTTC.